These 27 T cell receptor beta chains were sequenced from one sample in a study of OX40 agonist ivuxolimab in advanced cancers. Clones were sequenced by immunoSEQ multiplex PCR, and TCRdb holds only the in-frame ones, with some missing. This sample carries approximately 60,000 clones, more than 65% of them seen once, and the ten largest clones take roughly 6.3%. The sample in question was CD4+ or CD8+ T cells sorted from blood, obtained in a trial of the OX40 agonist ivuxolimab. Receptors originate from an adult with an advanced solid tumor such as melanoma, head and neck, liver or kidney cancer.

This clone was recorded once. The chain is built from TRBV19 and TRBJ2-3; 7 bases match TRBD1. CDR3 length: 15 amino acids. CDR1 is LNHDA, CDR2 SQIVND, per germline (reference sequence). Unmatched junction bases numbered 6, after V lost 6 bases and J lost 0 bases. As DNA, the CDR3 is TGTGCCAGTAGGCCGGACAGGCTTAGCACAGATACGCAGTATTTT. Translation: CASRPDRLSTDTQYF.

The V call is TRBV28, the J call TRBJ1-4, with D perhaps TRBD1 (6 bases). Germline V lookup: CDR1 MDHEN, CDR2 SYDVKM. The CDR3 loop spans 13 amino acids. The V end was cut by 10 bases, the J end by 6 bases, with 15 bases between. CDR3 DNA: TGTGCCACCCTCAGGGGAGGGGATGAAAAACTGTTTTTT. This translates into CATLRGGDEKLFF. The full variable domain, its missing parts supplied by reference TRBV28 and TRBJ1-4, is DVKVTQSSRYLVKRTGEKVFLECVQDMDHENMFWYRQDPGLGLRLIYFSYDVKMKEKGDIPEGYSVSREKKERFSLILESASTNQTSMYLCATLRGGDEKLFFGSGTQLSVL.

On this clone itself: The same CDR3 also results from other DNA sequences found in this sample. The gene calls are TRBV7-2 and TRBJ1-5; D call uncertain. CDR1 SGHTA and CDR2 FQGNSA come from the germline V gene. V lost 2 bases to trimming and J lost 8 bases, with 10 bases between them. The CDR3 is 13 residues long. CDR3 sequence (DNA): TGTGCCAGCAGCTTATCTCTAGGAGAGCCCCAGCATTTT. This encodes CASSLSLGEPQHF.

The chain couples TRBV5-1 to TRBJ1-1; possibly TRBD1 for D (6 bases). The germline V gene has CDR1 SGHRS and CDR2 YFSETQ. Trimming cost V 4 bases and J 4 bases, with 14 bases left between them. The CDR3 has 14 residues. DNA for the CDR3: TGCGCCAGCAGCAAGGGGGACCGACGCACTGAAGCTTTCTTT. Protein sequence: CASSKGDRRTEAFF.

The gene calls are TRBV30 and TRBJ1-2; 7 bases match TRBD1. Germline CDR1 GTSNPN, CDR2 SVGIG (reference sequence). This CDR3 is built from 16 residues. V shed 3 bases and J 7 bases; nucleotides not matched to a gene: 17. The CDR3 spells CAWSPYPETGDRGYTF. The CDR3 DNA follows: TGTGCCTGGAGCCCCTACCCCGAAACAGGGGATCGTGGCTACACCTTC.

The CDR3 is CASSQAQGHSDRAFF. DNA of the CDR3: TGTGCCAGCAGCCAAGCTCAGGGGCATTCCGATCGAGCTTTCTTT. This chain links TRBV7-9 with TRBJ1-1, with D possibly matching TRBD1 (6 bases). Germline V gene data show CDR1 as SEHNR and CDR2 as FQNEAQ (reference sequence). Trimming stripped 5 bases from V and 10 bases from J, with 23 bases between. The CDR3 length is 15 residues.

The chain uses TRBV11-3 and TRBJ2-1; 9 bases align to TRBD2. The CDR3 has 15 residues. From germline, CDR1 is SGHNT and CDR2 YENEEA. Unmatched junction bases numbered 7, after V lost 5 bases and J lost 5 bases. The CDR3 sequence is CASSTRTSEDNEQFF. Here the CDR3 DNA reads TGTGCCAGCAGCACGCGGACTAGCGAAGACAATGAGCAGTTCTTC.

This clone has ten or more counts. The chain employs TRBV5-8 and TRBJ1-5, with 8 bases identical to TRBD1. Germline loops: CDR1 SGHTS, CDR2 YDEGEE. CDR3 length: 18 residues. The V segment lost 5 bases and the J segment 0 bases; nucleotides outside the gene matches: 13. The CDR3 region has the DNA TGTGCCAGCAGTTCCGGGACAGGCCTACAATATAGCAATCAGCCCCAGCATTTT. Residues: CASSSGTGLQYSNQPQHF.

The chain employs TRBV5-4 and TRBJ2-2, with D hard to call. V lost 4 bases, J lost 10 bases, and 14 bases lay in between. Germline V gene sequence: CDR1 SGHNT, CDR2 YYREEE (reference sequence). CDR3 size: 13 residues. The CDR3 loop is CASSRHGQEELFF. The CDR3 nucleotides read TGTGCCAGCAGCAGACACGGGCAAGAGGAGCTGTTTTTT.

The CDR3 spells CAISGGSLGETQYF. The CDR3 DNA follows: TGTGCCATCAGTGGGGGCAGCCTCGGGGAGACCCAGTACTTC. The chain couples TRBV10-3 to TRBJ2-5; the D gene is possibly TRBD1 (5 bases). With 4 bases removed from V and 5 bases from J, the gap between germline ends came to 14 bases. The CDR3 has 14 amino acids. Germline assignment: CDR1 ENHRY and CDR2 SYGVKD.

In this sample, this clone turned up a few times. The J gene is TRBJ1-2, the V gene TRBV19; D remains unclear. The CDR3 runs to 13 residues. Trimming removed 7 bases at V and 8 bases at J, with 17 bases between. Germline V gene sequence: CDR1 LNHDA, CDR2 SQIVND (reference sequence). CDR3 bases: TGTGCCAGTACTCAATCGTCGTGGGGAGGCTACACCTTC. This codes for CASTQSSWGGYTF.

This chain links TRBV6-1 with TRBJ2-3; tentatively, D is TRBD1 (5 bases). Looked up from germline, CDR1 is MNHNS and CDR2 is SASEGT. CDR3 length: 15 amino acids. The germline V and J ends were trimmed by 2 bases and 5 bases, with 14 bases remaining between them. The CDR3 loop is CASSERWGAEDTQYF. For the CDR3, the DNA is TGTGCCAGCAGTGAACGTTGGGGCGCAGAAGATACGCAGTATTTT.

In nucleotides, the CDR3 is TGTGCCAGCAGCGCCCGCGGGGGCCTAGCGGGGGGAATGCAGTTCTTC. This encodes CASSARGGLAGGMQFF. The chain uses TRBV7-9 and TRBJ2-1; TRBD2 agrees at 11 bases. The CDR3 sequence is 16 residues long. Germline V lookup: CDR1 SEHNR, CDR2 FQNEAQ (reference sequence). The V and J ends lost 5 bases and 12 bases, in that order; junction bases with no gene match: 15.

V usage is TRBV11-2 and J usage is TRBJ2-1; perhaps TRBD2 as D (6 bases). From germline, CDR1 is SGHAT and CDR2 FQNNGV. V was pared by 5 bases and J by 9 bases, with 17 bases between. The CDR3 sequence is 14 residues long. For the CDR3, the DNA is TGTGCCAGCAGCCTAGGAGGGAGAAAGGGTGAGCAGTTCTTC. Amino acids: CASSLGGRKGEQFF. Drawing the rest from reference TRBV11-2 and TRBJ2-1, the complete variable domain is EAGVAQSPRYKIIEKRQSVAFWCNPISGHATLYWYQQILGQGPKLLIQFQNNGVVDDSQLPKDRFSAERLKGVDSTLKIQPAKLEDSAVYLCASSLGGRKGEQFFGPGTRLTVL.

The CDR3 DNA reads as TGTGCCAGCAGCCCCGGGACAGGGACCTACAATGAGCAGTTCTTC. It codes for CASSPGTGTYNEQFF. The chain has TRBV7-7 and TRBJ2-1, with 9 bases matching TRBD1. This CDR3 spans 15 amino acids. Germline assignment: CDR1 SSHAT and CDR2 FNYEAQ (reference sequence). V was clipped by 5 bases and J by 2 bases; unmatched bases: 4.

Comment on this clone: Just one base apart from a much larger clone, this may be a read error. The V and J genes are TRBV7-6 and TRBJ2-3; D is unresolved. The V and J ends lost 5 bases and 0 bases respectively, with 6 bases between them. Germline loops: CDR1 SGHVS, CDR2 FNYEAQ. The CDR3 is 13 amino acids. CDR3 protein: CASSPGSTDTQYF. The CDR3, as DNA: TGTGCCAGCAGCCCCGGGAGCACAGATACGCAGTATTTT.

In its sample, this clone was seen once. The V and J genes are TRBV4-3 and TRBJ1-3, with D possibly being TRBD1 (5 bases). CDR1 LGHNA and CDR2 YSLEER come from the germline V gene. This CDR3 comprises 15 residues. V was trimmed by 3 bases and J by 4 bases, leaving 13 bases between them. CDR3 region: CASSQRGGSGNTIYF. The CDR3 DNA reads as TGCGCCAGCAGCCAGCGGGGCGGATCAGGAAACACCATATATTTT.

V gene TRBV4-1 combines with J gene TRBJ2-5, with 7 nucleotides matching TRBD2. V shed 3 bases, J shed 3 bases, and the junction held 10 bases outside the gene matches. The CDR3 runs 16 residues. The germline V gene has CDR1 MGHRA and CDR2 YSYEKL. CDR3 sequence: CASSQGAGTTEETQYF. The CDR3 region has the DNA TGCGCCAGCAGCCAGGGCGCCGGGACTACCGAAGAGACCCAGTACTTC.

The V and J genes are TRBV4-1 and TRBJ2-7; TRBD1 might be the D (5 bases). The length of the CDR3 is 15 residues. The germline V and J ends were trimmed by 1 base and 5 bases, with 15 bases remaining between them. Germline-derived CDR1 and CDR2 are MGHRA and YSYEKL. In DNA, the CDR3 is TGCGCCAGCAGCCAAGCCCACAGCAGGGTAAACGAGCAGTACTTC. It specifies CASSQAHSRVNEQYF.

The rearrangement joins TRBV29-1 to TRBJ1-1; D unclear. The V end was cut by 5 bases, the J end by 1 base, with 14 bases between. The V gene's germline CDR1 is SQVTM and CDR2 ANQGSEA. This CDR3 contains 14 residues. The CDR3 here is CSVRRAQSNTEAFF. CDR3 nucleotides: TGCAGCGTTAGGAGGGCCCAGTCGAACACTGAAGCTTTCTTT.

This clone appeared a few times. V usage is TRBV5-6 and J usage is TRBJ2-5, with no clear D. Per germline, CDR1 SGHDT and CDR2 YYEEEE. Trimming pared 1 base from V and 7 bases from J, leaving 11 bases between. This CDR3 contains 13 residues. CDR3 loop: CASSLFMRLTQYF. Written as DNA, the CDR3 is TGTGCCAGCAGCTTGTTTATGCGATTGACCCAGTACTTC.

This chain connects TRBV11-2 to TRBJ2-7; D remains unclear. From germline, CDR1 is SGHAT and CDR2 FQNNGV. V dropped 0 bases and J dropped 3 bases, with 12 bases sitting between them. CDR3 size: 15 residues. This CDR3 reads CASSLEVNKNYEQYF. In DNA, the CDR3 is TGTGCCAGCAGCTTAGAGGTCAATAAAAACTACGAGCAGTACTTC. Combining the CDR3 with reference TRBV11-2 and TRBJ2-7 gives the whole variable domain EAGVAQSPRYKIIEKRQSVAFWCNPISGHATLYWYQQILGQGPKLLIQFQNNGVVDDSQLPKDRFSAERLKGVDSTLKIQPAKLEDSAVYLCASSLEVNKNYEQYFGPGTRLTVT.

This clone occurred a few times. This chain uses TRBV19 with TRBJ1-2, with D unresolved. This CDR3 spans 13 amino acids. Per germline, CDR1 LNHDA and CDR2 SQIVND (reference sequence). Between the trimmed V and J ends, which lost 3 bases and 2 bases, there was a span of 7 bases. In nucleotides, the CDR3 is TGTGCCAGTAGTATGAGAGGAAACTATGGCTACACCTTC. Protein: CASSMRGNYGYTF.

The V and J genes are TRBV28 and TRBJ1-2; D gene ambiguous. The CDR3 totals 11 residues. Trimming pared 2 bases from V and 12 bases from J, leaving 10 bases between. Per the germline V gene, CDR1 is MDHEN and CDR2 is SYDVKM. CDR3 sequence reads: CASSLNQNHTF. Written as DNA, the CDR3 is TGTGCCAGCAGTTTAAACCAGAACCACACCTTC.

The CDR3 coding sequence is TGTGCCAGCAGCCCTTGGACCCCCTATAATTCACCCCTCCACTTT. Residues: CASSPWTPYNSPLHF. The chain has TRBV5-6 and TRBJ1-6; D ambiguous. The CDR3 extends over 15 amino acids. CDR1 and CDR2 (germline): SGHDT, YYEEEE. The V gene lost 4 bases and the J gene lost 2 bases, with 10 bases spanning the gap.

CDR3 sequence: CASSRGFRDTEAFF. Written as DNA, the CDR3 is TGCGCCAGCAGCCGGGGATTCCGAGACACTGAAGCTTTCTTT. This rearrangement joins TRBV4-3 to TRBJ1-1; D not resolved. The V end lost 4 bases, the J end lost 3 bases, and 12 bases lay between the germline ends. Per germline, CDR1 LGHNA and CDR2 YSLEER. The CDR3 is made up of 14 amino acids.

The chain recombines TRBV7-2 with TRBJ2-2, with 9 bases lining up with TRBD2. This CDR3 comprises 15 residues. Germline V CDR1 and CDR2: SGHTA, FQGNSA. Trimming took 3 bases from V and 1 from J; bases not matched to a gene: 0. CDR3 amino acids: CASSLTSGNTGELFF. CDR3 nucleotides: TGTGCCAGCAGCTTGACTAGCGGGAACACCGGGGAGCTGTTTTTT.